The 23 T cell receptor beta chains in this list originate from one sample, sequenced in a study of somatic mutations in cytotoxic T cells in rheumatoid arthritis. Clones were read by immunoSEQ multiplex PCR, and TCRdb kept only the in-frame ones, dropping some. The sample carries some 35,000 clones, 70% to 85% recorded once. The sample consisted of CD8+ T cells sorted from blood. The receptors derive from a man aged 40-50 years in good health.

In DNA, the CDR3 is TGTGCCAGCAGTTATACAGGGAACGGAAACACCATATATTTT. As protein: CASSYTGNGNTIYF. V usage is TRBV28 and J usage is TRBJ1-3; TRBD1 is a possible D gene (6 bases). V was pared by 4 bases and J by 4 bases, with 11 bases between. This CDR3 has 14 residues. Germline V gene sequence: CDR1 MDHEN, CDR2 SYDVKM.

CDR3 nucleotides: TGTGCCAGCAGCGTAGCGGCGAGCGAGAGTACCTACGAGCAGTACTTC. It yields the protein CASSVAASESTYEQYF. The genes are TRBV9 and TRBJ2-7; D is uncertain. The CDR3 covers 16 residues. Germline CDR1 is SGDLS and CDR2 is YYNGEE. With 0 bases removed from V and 2 bases from J, the gap between germline ends came to 15 bases.

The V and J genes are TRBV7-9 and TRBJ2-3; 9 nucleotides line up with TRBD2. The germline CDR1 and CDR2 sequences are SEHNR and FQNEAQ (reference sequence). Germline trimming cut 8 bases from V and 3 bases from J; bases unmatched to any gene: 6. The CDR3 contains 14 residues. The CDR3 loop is CASWAGGRTDTQYF. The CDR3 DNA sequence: TGTGCCAGCTGGGCGGGAGGGCGGACAGATACGCAGTATTTT.

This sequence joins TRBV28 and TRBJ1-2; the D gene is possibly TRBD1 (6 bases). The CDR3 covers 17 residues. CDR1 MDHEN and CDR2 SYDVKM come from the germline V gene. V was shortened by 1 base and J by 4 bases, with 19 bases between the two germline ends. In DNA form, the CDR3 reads TGTGCCAGCAGTTTATCCTCGGGACAAGGACTAGGCTATGGCTACACCTTC. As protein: CASSLSSGQGLGYGYTF.

CDR3 bases: TGTGCCAGCTCACAGACAGGGCCCACCGGGGAGCTGTTTTTT. Encoded protein: CASSQTGPTGELFF. The chain carries TRBV18 and TRBJ2-2; 7 nucleotides align to TRBD1. This CDR3 has 14 residues. Germline lookup yields CDR1 KGHSH and CDR2 LQKENI. The junction had 3 bases not matched to a gene; V was cut back by 4 bases and J by 4 bases.

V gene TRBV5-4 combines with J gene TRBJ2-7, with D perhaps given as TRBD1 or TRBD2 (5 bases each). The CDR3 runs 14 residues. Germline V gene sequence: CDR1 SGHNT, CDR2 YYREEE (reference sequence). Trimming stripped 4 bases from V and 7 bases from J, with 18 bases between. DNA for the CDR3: TGTGCCAGCAGCAATACTCAGGGTTGGGGGGAGCAGTACTTC. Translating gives CASSNTQGWGEQYF.

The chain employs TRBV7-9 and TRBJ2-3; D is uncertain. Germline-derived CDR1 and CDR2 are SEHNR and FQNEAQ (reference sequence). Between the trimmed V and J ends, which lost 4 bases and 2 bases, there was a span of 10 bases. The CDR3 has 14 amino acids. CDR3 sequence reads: CASSSRIPTDTQYF. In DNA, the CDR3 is TGTGCCAGCAGCTCCCGAATCCCCACAGATACGCAGTATTTT.

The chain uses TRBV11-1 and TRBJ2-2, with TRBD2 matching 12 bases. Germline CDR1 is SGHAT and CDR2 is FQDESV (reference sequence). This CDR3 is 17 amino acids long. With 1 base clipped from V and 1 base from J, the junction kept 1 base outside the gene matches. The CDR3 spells CASSLGLAGENTGELFF. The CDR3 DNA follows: TGTGCCAGCAGCTTAGGACTAGCGGGAGAGAACACCGGGGAGCTGTTTTTT.

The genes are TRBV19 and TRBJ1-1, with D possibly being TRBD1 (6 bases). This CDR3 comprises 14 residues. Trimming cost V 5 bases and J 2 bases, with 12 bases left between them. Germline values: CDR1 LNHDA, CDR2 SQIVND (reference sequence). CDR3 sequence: CASSGGQLNTEAFF. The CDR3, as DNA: TGTGCCAGTAGTGGGGGGCAGCTTAACACTGAAGCTTTCTTT.

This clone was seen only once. CDR3 amino acids: CASSLDRAYGYTF. As DNA, the CDR3 is TGTGCCAGCAGCTTAGACAGAGCCTATGGCTACACCTTC. The chain joins TRBV13 to TRBJ1-2, with D hard to call. This CDR3 region has 13 residues. Trimming stripped 1 base from V and 4 bases from J, with 7 bases between. Germline lookup yields CDR1 PRHDT and CDR2 FYEKMQ (reference sequence).

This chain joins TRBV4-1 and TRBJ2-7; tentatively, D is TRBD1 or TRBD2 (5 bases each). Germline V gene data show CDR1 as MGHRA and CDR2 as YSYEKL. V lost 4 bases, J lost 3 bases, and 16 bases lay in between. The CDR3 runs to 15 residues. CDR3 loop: CASSLGAVGGYEQYF. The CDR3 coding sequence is TGCGCCAGCAGCCTAGGGGCCGTTGGGGGCTACGAGCAGTACTTC.

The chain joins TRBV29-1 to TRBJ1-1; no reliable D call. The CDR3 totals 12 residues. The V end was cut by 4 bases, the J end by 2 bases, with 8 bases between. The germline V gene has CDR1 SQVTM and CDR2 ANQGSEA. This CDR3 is CSVGTVNTEAFF. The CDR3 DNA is TGCAGCGTTGGCACAGTAAACACTGAAGCTTTCTTT.

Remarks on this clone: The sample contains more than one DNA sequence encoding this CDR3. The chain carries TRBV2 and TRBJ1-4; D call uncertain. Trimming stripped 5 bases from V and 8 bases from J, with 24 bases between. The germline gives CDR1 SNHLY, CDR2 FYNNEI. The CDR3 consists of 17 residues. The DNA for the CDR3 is TGTGCCAGCAGTAAAGAAATCCCGGGATCCTTGGTAGAAAAACTGTTTTTT. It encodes CASSKEIPGSLVEKLFF. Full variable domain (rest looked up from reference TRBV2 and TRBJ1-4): EPEVTQTPSHQVTQMGQEVILRCVPISNHLYFYWYRQILGQKVEFLVSFYNNEISEKSEIFDDQFSVERPDGSNFTLKIRSTKLEDSAMYFCASSKEIPGSLVEKLFFGSGTQLSVL.

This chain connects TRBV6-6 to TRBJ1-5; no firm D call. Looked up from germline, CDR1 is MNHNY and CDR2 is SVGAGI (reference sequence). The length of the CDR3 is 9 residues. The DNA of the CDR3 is TGTGGGACGGGTCAGCCCCAGCATTTT. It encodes CGTGQPQHF.

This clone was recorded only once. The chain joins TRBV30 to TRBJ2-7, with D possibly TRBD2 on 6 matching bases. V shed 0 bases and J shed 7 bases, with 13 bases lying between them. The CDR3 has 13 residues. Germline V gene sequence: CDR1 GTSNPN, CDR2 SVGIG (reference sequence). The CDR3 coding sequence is TGTGCCTGGAGTGTACTCGGGAGTCGTGAGCAGTACTTC. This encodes CAWSVLGSREQYF.

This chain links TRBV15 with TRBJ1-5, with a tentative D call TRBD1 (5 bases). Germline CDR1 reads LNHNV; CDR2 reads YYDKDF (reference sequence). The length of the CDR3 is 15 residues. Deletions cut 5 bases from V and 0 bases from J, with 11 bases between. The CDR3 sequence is CATSRQQDSNQPQHF. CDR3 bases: TGTGCCACCAGCCGGCAACAGGATAGCAATCAGCCCCAGCATTTT.

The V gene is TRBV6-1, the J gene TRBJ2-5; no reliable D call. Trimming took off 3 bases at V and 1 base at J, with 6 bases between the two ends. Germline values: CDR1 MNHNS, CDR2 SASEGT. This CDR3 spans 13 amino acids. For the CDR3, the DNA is TGTGCCAGCAGTGAGGGTAGCCAAGAGACCCAGTACTTC. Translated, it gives CASSEGSQETQYF.

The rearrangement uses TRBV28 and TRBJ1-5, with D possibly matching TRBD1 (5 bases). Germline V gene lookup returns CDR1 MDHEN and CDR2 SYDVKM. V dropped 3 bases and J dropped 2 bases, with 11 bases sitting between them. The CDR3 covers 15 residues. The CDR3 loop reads CASSFEGRGNQPQHF. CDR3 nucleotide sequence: TGTGCCAGCAGTTTTGAGGGCAGGGGCAATCAGCCCCAGCATTTT.

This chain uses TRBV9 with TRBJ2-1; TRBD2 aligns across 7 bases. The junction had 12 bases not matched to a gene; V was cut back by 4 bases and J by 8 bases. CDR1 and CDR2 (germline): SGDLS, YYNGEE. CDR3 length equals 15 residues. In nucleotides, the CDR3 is TGTGCCAGCAGCTCCCTTGGGAGGGCTCGAGATGAGCAGTTCTTC. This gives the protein CASSSLGRARDEQFF.

The CDR3 region is CASSLGQGYTGELFF. CDR3 nucleotide sequence: TGTGCCAGCAGCCTGGGACAGGGTTACACCGGGGAGCTGTTTTTT. This sequence joins TRBV7-6 and TRBJ2-2, with TRBD1 matching 9 bases. V lost 5 bases to trimming and J lost 3 bases; unmatched junction nucleotides: 4. The CDR3 loop spans 15 amino acids. CDR1 is SGHVS and CDR2 is FNYEAQ in the germline V gene.

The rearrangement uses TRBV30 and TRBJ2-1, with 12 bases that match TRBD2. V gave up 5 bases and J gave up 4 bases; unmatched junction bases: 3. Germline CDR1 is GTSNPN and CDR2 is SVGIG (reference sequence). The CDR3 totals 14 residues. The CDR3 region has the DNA TGTGCCTGGGCTAGCGGGAGGGCTTACAATGAGCAGTTCTTC. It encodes CAWASGRAYNEQFF.

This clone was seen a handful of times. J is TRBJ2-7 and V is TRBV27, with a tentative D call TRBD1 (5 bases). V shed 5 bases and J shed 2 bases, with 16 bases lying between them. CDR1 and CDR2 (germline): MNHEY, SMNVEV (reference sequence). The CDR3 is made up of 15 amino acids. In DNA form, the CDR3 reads TGTGCCAGCAGTCTTTACGACAGTGATGCCTACGAGCAGTACTTC. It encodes CASSLYDSDAYEQYF.

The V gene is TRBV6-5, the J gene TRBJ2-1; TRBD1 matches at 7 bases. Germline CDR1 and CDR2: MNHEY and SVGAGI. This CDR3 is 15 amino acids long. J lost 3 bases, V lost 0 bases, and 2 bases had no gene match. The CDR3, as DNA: TGTGCCAGCAGTTACTCGTCAGGGGGCTACAATGAGCAGTTCTTC. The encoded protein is CASSYSSGGYNEQFF.